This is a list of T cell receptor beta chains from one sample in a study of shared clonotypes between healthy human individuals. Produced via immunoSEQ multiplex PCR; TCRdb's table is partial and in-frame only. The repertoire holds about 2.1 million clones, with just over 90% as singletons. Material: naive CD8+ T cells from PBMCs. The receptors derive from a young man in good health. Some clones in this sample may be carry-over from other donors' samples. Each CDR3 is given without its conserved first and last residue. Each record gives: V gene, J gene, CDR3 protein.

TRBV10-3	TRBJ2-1	AISAARGVYNEQF
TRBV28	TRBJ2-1	ASRDGYSYNEQF
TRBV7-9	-	ASSLTLGVNEQY
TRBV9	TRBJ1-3	ASSPGNTIY
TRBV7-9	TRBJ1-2	ASSPRTAYYGYT
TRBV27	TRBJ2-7	ASSLSDGGRYEQY
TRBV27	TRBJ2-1	ASSLLGLAGDNEQF
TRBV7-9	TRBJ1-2	ASSLGETDRGGGYT
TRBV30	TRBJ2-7	AWSVPSGRAYEQY
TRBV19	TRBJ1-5	ASQIRDRGQPQH
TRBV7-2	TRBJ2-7	ASSLTGRPIEQY
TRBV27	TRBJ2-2	ASSLFRTTTGELF
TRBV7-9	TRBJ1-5	ASSPDGGRGNQPQH
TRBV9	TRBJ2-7	ASSSGVSYEQY
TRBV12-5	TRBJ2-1	ASGLGGAGNEQF
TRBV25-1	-	ASSAPDTASYEQY
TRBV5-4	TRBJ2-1	ASSSDRGVYNEQF
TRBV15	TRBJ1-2	ATSGLPRGPEGIYGYT
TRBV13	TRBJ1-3	ASSLKPSGNTIY
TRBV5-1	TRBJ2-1	ASSLAVDSYNEQF
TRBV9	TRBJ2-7	ASSVTGGKNEQY